These T cell receptor beta chains were read from a single sample in a study of cytomegalovirus exposure and HLA in healthy donors. Sequenced by immunoSEQ multiplex PCR; TCRdb stores in-frame clones only, minus some. The repertoire consists of under 200,000 clones, with 65% to 80% occurring once and the leading ten covering 3% to 3.5%. Sequencing used PBMCs. The source of these receptors is a woman between 45 and 65 years old in good health and CMV-seropositive. Each CDR3 is given with its conserved first and last residue. D genes are given only for firm matches. Only some rows state a clone size, as once, few, many or a class for expanded clones.

D	V	J	length	size	DNA	CDR3
TRBD2	TRBV6-6	TRBJ2-3	16	.	TGTGCCAGCAGACCATTAGCGGGGGGGGACACAGATACGCAGTATTTT	CASRPLAGGDTDTQYF
TRBD2	TRBV6-5	TRBJ2-3	15	.	TGTGCCAGCAGCCCCCGTGGAGCGGGAGTAAATACGCAGTATTTT	CASSPRGAGVNTQYF
.	TRBV30	TRBJ1-2	13	few	TGTGCCTGGAGTACGGGGACTGGCTATGGCTACACCTTC	CAWSTGTGYGYTF
TRBD2	TRBV5-4	TRBJ2-1	16	.	TGTGCCAGCAGCTCCGGGGGGGCCGGGTCCTACAATGAGCAGTTCTTC	CASSSGGAGSYNEQFF
TRBD1	TRBV6-6	TRBJ1-2	15	.	TGTGCCAGCAGTTACGGAGGGGGCCTTAACTATGGCTACACCTTC	CASSYGGGLNYGYTF
TRBD2	TRBV19	TRBJ2-1	17	.	TGTGCCAGTAGCCCACAAAGCACTAGCGGCCCCTACAATGAGCAGTTCTTC	CASSPQSTSGPYNEQFF
TRBD1	TRBV30	TRBJ2-2	13	.	TGTGCCTGGAGTGTACAGGGGGCCGGGGAGCTGTTTTTT	CAWSVQGAGELFF
.	TRBV7-8	TRBJ1-3	14	few	TGTGCCAGCAGCTTAGACAGGATCGGAAACACCATATATTTT	CASSLDRIGNTIYF
.	TRBV4-3	TRBJ2-1	18	.	TGCGCCAGCAGCCAAGACTTGTCGGGTCCGAGCTCCTACAATGAGCAGTTCTTC	CASSQDLSGPSSYNEQFF
.	TRBV6-6	TRBJ2-7	15	.	TGTGCCAGCAGTTATTCCAACCCTAGGGGCTACGAGCAGTACTTC	CASSYSNPRGYEQYF
.	TRBV7-2	TRBJ2-3	15	.	TGTGCCAGCAGCTTTCGCCGGGGTGGCACAGATACGCAGTATTTT	CASSFRRGGTDTQYF
.	TRBV28	TRBJ2-7	14	.	TGTGCCAGCCAATTCTCTTCGGACACCTACGAGCAGTACTTC	CASQFSSDTYEQYF
.	TRBV6-5	TRBJ1-1	14	.	TGTGCCAGCAGAGCCCCCGGGACACTCCATGAAGCTTTCTTT	CASRAPGTLHEAFF
TRBD2	TRBV7-2	TRBJ2-5	17	.	TGTGCCAGCAGCCCCAAAGGGCTAGCGGGAGGACAAGAGACCCAGTACTTC	CASSPKGLAGGQETQYF
TRBD1	TRBV11-2	TRBJ2-7	15	.	TGTGCCAGCAGGTCGACCGGGACAGGGACTTACGAGCAGTACTTC	CASRSTGTGTYEQYF
TRBD1	TRBV4-2	TRBJ2-1	16	.	TGTGCCAGCAGCCAAGGCTCGGGACAGTTGTACAATGAGCAGTTCTTC	CASSQGSGQLYNEQFF
.	TRBV6-6	TRBJ2-7	15	.	TGTGCCAGCAGTCCCCCCTTGGCTGACAGCTACGAGCAGTACTTC	CASSPPLADSYEQYF
.	TRBV29-1	TRBJ2-3	13	.	TGCAGCGTTGAGCAGGGGAGCGCAGATACGCAGTATTTT	CSVEQGSADTQYF
.	TRBV4-3	TRBJ1-2	16	.	TGCGCCAGCAGCCCATGGACAGCCGACCTCCCCTATGGCTACACCTTC	CASSPWTADLPYGYTF
TRBD1	TRBV7-6	TRBJ1-1	13	.	TGTGCCAGCAGCTGGGACAGGGACACTGAAGCTTTCTTT	CASSWDRDTEAFF
.	TRBV2	TRBJ1-1	15	few	TGTGCCAGCAGTGAACTGGCACAGGGGAACACTGAAGCTTTCTTT	CASSELAQGNTEAFF
TRBD1	TRBV5-1	TRBJ2-5	15	.	TGCGCCAGCAGCAGGGGACAGACTCTGAAAGAGACCCAGTACTTC	CASSRGQTLKETQYF
TRBD2	TRBV7-2	TRBJ2-1	16	.	TGTGCCAGCAGCTTTACTAGCGGGGGGGCCTACAATGAGCAGTTCTTC	CASSFTSGGAYNEQFF
TRBD1	TRBV27	TRBJ1-2	13	.	TGTGCCAGCAGTCCCACAGGGGCAAGTGGCTACACCTTC	CASSPTGASGYTF
TRBD1	TRBV6-5	TRBJ1-4	15	few	TGTGCCAGCACCCTTTCTTCGGGACAGAATGAAAAACTGTTTTTT	CASTLSSGQNEKLFF
.	TRBV7-2	TRBJ1-2	13	.	TGTGCCAGCAGCCCCCATTCGGGCTATGGCTACACCTTC	CASSPHSGYGYTF
.	TRBV2	TRBJ1-1	13	.	TGTGCCAGCAGACAGCGGCAGAACACTGAAGCTTTCTTT	CASRQRQNTEAFF
.	TRBV28	TRBJ2-3	14	.	TGTGCCAGCAGTTACCGGGTTTTACCAGATACGCAGTATTTT	CASSYRVLPDTQYF
.	TRBV30	TRBJ1-1	12	.	TGTGCCTGGAGTTACGAACCCGGGGAAGCTTTCTTT	CAWSYEPGEAFF
.	TRBV5-5	TRBJ2-1	15	.	TGTGCCAGCAGCTTGCTCCCTCAGGGAGGAGGCGAGCAGTTCTTC	CASSLLPQGGGEQFF
.	TRBV18	TRBJ2-1	14	.	TGTGCCAGCTCACCGTCCGGACAGTACAATGAGCAGTTCTTC	CASSPSGQYNEQFF
.	TRBV14	TRBJ2-2	14	.	TGTGCCAGCAGCCCCGGCCGAGTAGGACGGGAGTTGTTTTTT	CASSPGRVGRELFF
.	TRBV28	TRBJ1-2	12	.	TGTGCCAGCAGGACAGGTGACTATGGCTACACCTTC	CASRTGDYGYTF
TRBD1	TRBV4-1	TRBJ1-4	14	few	TGCGCCAGCAGCCACGGGACAGAGAATGAAAAACTGTTTTTT	CASSHGTENEKLFF
.	TRBV11-3	TRBJ2-7	14	.	TGTGCCAGCAGCTTCTGGGGGGTTACCTACGAGCAGTACTTC	CASSFWGVTYEQYF
TRBD2	TRBV28	TRBJ2-6	16	.	TGTGCCAGTGGGACTACAGGAAGCTCTGGGGCCAACGGCCTGACTTTC	CASGTTGSSGANGLTF